Presented here are 10 T cell receptor beta chains from one specimen sequenced in a study of CD8+CD57+ T cells in acquired aplastic anemia. Sequencing involved patients with CD8+CD57+ cell expansion previously shown by flow cytometry. Genomic DNA, the template, was used for profiling of the TCR beta VDJ and CDR3. One entry per CDR3 protein results from TCRdb running MiXCR on the reads. This table has fewer than 250,000 distinct CDR3 sequences, roughly half appearing once. Sequencing input: sorted CD4+, CD8+, or CD8+CD57+ T cells (not recorded which) from PBMCs. These receptors were collected from a human donor with aplastic anemia.

The sample holds many counts of this clonotype. V usage is TRBV5-6 and J usage is TRBJ2-6; tentatively, D is TRBD1 (5 bases). V lost 0 bases and J 0 bases, leaving 10 bases between the germline ends. Germline values: CDR1 SGHDT, CDR2 YYEEEE. The CDR3 consists of 17 residues. CDR3 nucleotide sequence: TGTGCCAGCAGCTTGGCAGGGTATAACTCTGGGGCCAACGTCCTGACTTTC. Protein sequence: CASSLAGYNSGANVLTF.

The chain joins TRBV5-8 to TRBJ2-6; D gene unclear. The CDR3 length is 16 residues. In germline, CDR1 is SGHTS, CDR2 YDEGEE. Trimming left V 4 bases short and J 0 bases short, with 11 bases between. CDR3 region: CASSGSRHSGANVLTF. CDR3 bases: TGTGCCAGCAGCGGATCTCGGCACTCTGGGGCCAACGTCCTGACTTTC.

This clonotype was observed a few times. The chain links TRBV18 to TRBJ2-7; maybe TRBD2 (6 bases). The CDR3 loop spans 15 amino acids. Per the germline V gene, CDR1 is KGHSH and CDR2 is LQKENI. The V gene lost 3 bases and the J gene lost 6 bases, with 18 bases spanning the gap. CDR3 loop: CASSPRDPNIIEQYF. The CDR3 nucleotides are TGTGCCAGCTCACCGCGGGACCCAAACATAATCGAGCAGTACTTC. Full variable domain (rest looked up from reference TRBV18 and TRBJ2-7): NAGVMQNPRHLVRRRGQEARLRCSPMKGHSHVYWYRQLPEEGLKFMVYLQKENIIDESGMPKERFSAEFPKEGPSILRIQQVVRGDSAAYFCASSPRDPNIIEQYFGPGTRLTVT.

This clonotype showed up many times. The CDR3 reads CSAWDREETYEQYF. The CDR3 DNA reads TGCAGTGCCTGGGACAGGGAAGAAACCTACGAGCAGTACTTC. The chain combines TRBV20-1 with TRBJ2-7, with 9 bases matching TRBD1. J lost 2 bases, V lost 6 bases, and 8 bases had no gene match. The V gene's germline CDR1 is DFQATT and CDR2 SNEGSKA (reference sequence). The CDR3 length is 14 residues.

V and J are TRBV9 and TRBJ1-6, with 8 positions matching TRBD1. The CDR3 runs 17 residues. The V gene's germline CDR1 is SGDLS and CDR2 YYNGEE. Trimming cost V 4 bases and J 6 bases; bases outside gene matches: 12. The CDR3 is CASSQSDRGRVNSPLHF. The CDR3 coding sequence is TGTGCCAGCAGCCAAAGTGACAGGGGAAGAGTTAATTCACCCCTCCACTTT.

This clonotype was seen ten or more times. The chain links TRBV27 to TRBJ1-6; no reliable D call. V lost 3 bases and J lost 14, with 14 bases in between. Germline V lookup: CDR1 MNHEY, CDR2 SMNVEV (reference sequence). This CDR3 is 13 amino acids long. In DNA, the CDR3 is TGTGCCAGCAGTTTTGGAGCGTTAATTGCCCTCCACTTT. Translated: CASSFGALIALHF.

Remarks on this clonotype: This is likely a read error, given that the CDR3 carries no conserved phenylalanine or tryptophan at its end. The J gene is TRBJ2-7, the V gene TRBV10-3; TRBD1 matches at 10 bases. J lost 6 bases, V lost 6 bases, and 8 bases had no gene match. The CDR3 totals 14 residues. Germline assignment: CDR1 ENHRY and CDR2 SYGVKD. CDR3 nucleotides: TGTGCCATCAGCGGGACAGGGGCGACTTCCGAGCAGTACTCC. Residues: CAISGTGATSEQYS.

V and J are TRBV19 and TRBJ2-7, with D tentatively TRBD1 (6 bases). Germline lookup yields CDR1 LNHDA and CDR2 SQIVND (reference sequence). The ends were cut back, 4 bases at V and 0 bases at J, with 10 bases in the middle. The CDR3 is 14 amino acids. The CDR3 loop reads CASSRGPYSYEQYF. The CDR3 DNA reads as TGTGCCAGTAGTAGGGGGCCATACTCCTACGAGCAGTACTTC.

Notes on this clonotype: This could be a read error, since a much larger clone is one nucleotide away. The chain employs TRBV4-3 and TRBJ1-1; no clear D. This CDR3 is built from 14 residues. Germline CDR1 and CDR2: LGHNA and YSLEER. CDR3 in DNA: TGCGTCAGCAGCCAAGATATTTTGGACACTGAAGCTTTCTTT. Translation gives CVSSQDILDTEAFF.

This clonotype occurred a few times. The gene calls are TRBV4-3 and TRBJ1-1, with 10 positions matching TRBD1. The J segment lost 3 bases and the V segment lost 1 base, leaving 5 bases of the junction unmatched. CDR1 is LGHNA and CDR2 is YSLEER in the germline V gene. This CDR3 has 16 amino acids. Here the CDR3 reads CASSQAGTGVDTEAFF. The CDR3 DNA follows: TGCGCCAGCAGCCAAGCCGGGACAGGGGTGGACACTGAAGCTTTCTTT.